This T cell receptor (beta chain) was sequenced for a study of cytomegalovirus exposure and HLA in healthy donors. Broader study findings: Cytomegalovirus status was reportedly diagnosed by the classifier with high specificity and sensitivity.

There are a few counts of this clone. Antigen unknown. The J segment lost 0 bases and the V segment lost 4 bases, leaving 8 bases of the junction unmatched. This CDR3 spans 16 amino acids. Germline V gene lookup returns CDR1 LGHNA and CDR2 YNFKEQ. The PCR was carried out with 60 Vbeta primers and 13 Jbeta primers. The data were produced by immunoSEQ multiplex PCR, yet TCRdb's version contains in-frame clones alone and is incomplete. Of around 170,000 clones detected, roughly 80% appear once; the ten largest clones hold about 1.4%. The V gene is TRBV4-2, the J gene TRBJ1-1; TRBD1 agrees at 7 bases. The clonotype comes from a girl aged 5 to 17 in good health and CMV-seropositive. Specimen: PBMCs. The chain's CDR3 is CASSLGTAPMNTEAFF. In nucleotides, the CDR3 is TGTGCCAGCAGCCTAGGGACAGCGCCGATGAACACTGAAGCTTTCTTT.